Sequencing of this T cell receptor beta chain was carried out in a study of quantifying T cell responses using KT2 cells. Study in general: Reverse transcription used primers in the TCR alpha and beta constant regions. Estimated efficiency of the T4 ligation step was above 9% under optimum conditions.

Each cDNA got a UMI-containing oligo ligated at its 3' end. An equimolar mix of RC1.1 and RC1.2 primed the beta chain across TRBC1 and TRBC2. A single record per CDR3 protein comes from TCRdb applying MiXCR to the UMI-ligation and nested PCR reads. The sample holds tens of thousands of distinct CDR3 sequences; roughly an eighth are singletons and the top ten take roughly 9%. This clonotype appeared a few times. Its target is not known. Looked up from germline, CDR1 is MNHNY and CDR2 is SVGAGI (reference sequence). V was trimmed by 11 bases and J by 9 bases, leaving 8 bases between them. The CDR3 is made up of 9 amino acids. Overall study findings and caveats: KT2 sequence counts showed saturation when very many KT2 cells were spiked in.

Known numbers of the T cell clone KT2 were added to PBMC. KT2 cells were mixed with fixed PBMC numbers at varying ratios. This sequence originates from a human donor. V is TRBV6-6 and J is TRBJ1-5; no firm D call. Sequencing used PBMCs spiked with cells of the T cell clone KT2. CDR3 in amino acids: CAGGRPQHF. The CDR3 DNA reads as TGTGCCGGAGGGAGGCCCCAGCATTTT.